This TCR beta chain was documented in a study of blood T cell repertoires in COVID-19. Clones were read by immunoSEQ multiplex PCR, and TCRdb kept only the in-frame ones, dropping some. The table has about 250,000 clones, 70% to 90% seen once. Trimming took off 6 bases at V and 4 bases at J, with 12 bases between the two ends. Germline V lookup: CDR1 MNHEY, CDR2 SVGAGI. The CDR3 consists of 14 residues. Those enrolled, adults aged about 18 to 95 years, came from about two dozen US areas. Each participant's cohort was designated according to participant-reported clinical history. The receptor's source is a woman between 50 and 59 years old with acute COVID-19. This chain connects TRBV6-5 to TRBJ1-4; D perhaps matches TRBD1 (6 bases). Material: PBMCs or T cells enriched from blood (not recorded which). The CDR3 is CASRGDRFNEKLFF. In DNA, the CDR3 is TGTGCCAGCAGAGGCGACAGGTTTAATGAAAAACTGTTTTTT.